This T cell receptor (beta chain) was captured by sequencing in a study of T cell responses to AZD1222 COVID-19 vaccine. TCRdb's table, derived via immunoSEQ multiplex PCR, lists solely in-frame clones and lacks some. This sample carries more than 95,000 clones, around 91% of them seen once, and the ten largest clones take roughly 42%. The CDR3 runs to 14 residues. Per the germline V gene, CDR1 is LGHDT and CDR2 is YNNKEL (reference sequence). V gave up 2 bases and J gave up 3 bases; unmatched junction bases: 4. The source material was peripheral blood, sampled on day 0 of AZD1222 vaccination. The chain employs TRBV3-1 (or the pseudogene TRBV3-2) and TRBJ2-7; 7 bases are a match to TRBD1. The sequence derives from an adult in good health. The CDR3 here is CASSQSRDSYEQYF. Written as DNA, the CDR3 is TGTGCCAGCAGCCAATCCCGGGACAGCTACGAGCAGTACTTC.